This T cell receptor beta chain was documented in a study of shared clonotypes between healthy human individuals. Study-level findings and limits: Only a few donors were included, so the genetic and exposure-history diversity represented was limited.

This CDR3 is built from 21 residues. Trimming cost V 6 bases and J 5 bases; bases outside gene matches: 22. Germline values: CDR1 MNHEY, CDR2 SMNVEV (reference sequence). Sequencing used immunoSEQ multiplex PCR; TCRdb keeps in-frame clones, though not all of them. The sample lists fewer than 3 million clones; roughly 92% were seen once. Points on this clone: The antigen remains unidentified.

This clonotype originated in a man aged 18-30 years in good health. Some clones in this sample may be carry-over from other donors' samples. Input material: naive CD4+ T cells from PBMCs. Subset here: CD45RA+ positively selected. The rearrangement joins TRBV27 to TRBJ2-2, with 12 bases fitting TRBD2. CDR3 protein: CASSRRGRGLAGPRETGELFF. CDR3 coding DNA: TGTGCCAGCAGCAGGAGGGGTAGGGGACTAGCGGGCCCAAGGGAAACCGGGGAGCTGTTTTTT.